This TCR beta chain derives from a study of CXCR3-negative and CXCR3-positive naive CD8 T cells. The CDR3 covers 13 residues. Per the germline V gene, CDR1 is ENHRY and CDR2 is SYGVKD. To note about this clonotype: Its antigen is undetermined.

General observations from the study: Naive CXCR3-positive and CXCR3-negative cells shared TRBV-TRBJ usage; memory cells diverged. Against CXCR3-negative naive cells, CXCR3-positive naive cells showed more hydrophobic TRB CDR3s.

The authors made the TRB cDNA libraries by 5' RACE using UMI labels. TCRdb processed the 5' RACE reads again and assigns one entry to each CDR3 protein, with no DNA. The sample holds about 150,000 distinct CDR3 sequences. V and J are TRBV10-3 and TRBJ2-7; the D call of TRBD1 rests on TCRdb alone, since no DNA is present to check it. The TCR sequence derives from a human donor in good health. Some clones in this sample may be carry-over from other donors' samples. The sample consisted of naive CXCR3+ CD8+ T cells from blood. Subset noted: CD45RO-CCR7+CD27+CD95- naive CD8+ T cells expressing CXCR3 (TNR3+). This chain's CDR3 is CAISAGQTTEQYF.